The 12 T cell receptor beta chains presented below share a single source sample, sequenced in a study of T cells in Graves' hyperthyroidism and ophthalmopathy. TCR beta CDR3 regions were amplified from RNA. Researchers ran a first-round RT-PCR on the TCR CDR3 using the HTBI primer set. TCRdb re-called the multiplex PCR reads through MiXCR, storing one row per CDR3 protein. The sample consists of fewer than 450,000 distinct CDR3 sequences, 11% to 15% of them appearing once. The sequenced material came from blood. Receptors were obtained from a man aged 50-59 years with Graves' ophthalmopathy.

This clonotype appeared a few times. The chain uses TRBV5-6 and TRBJ1-1; D may be TRBD1 (5 bases). The CDR3 has 13 amino acids. Trimming removed 2 bases at V and 4 bases at J, with 9 bases between. The germline V gene encodes CDR1 SGHDT and CDR2 YYEEEE. The CDR3 loop is CASSLWGFTEAFF. The CDR3 DNA is TGTGCCAGCAGCTTATGGGGGTTCACTGAAGCTTTCTTT.

In its sample, this clonotype was seen many times. V usage is TRBV12-3 or TRBV12-4 and J usage is TRBJ2-5; the match to TRBD2 covers 11 bases. The CDR3 length is 15 residues. The V and J ends lost 7 bases and 4 bases, in that order; junction bases with no gene match: 8. CDR3 bases: TGTGCCAGCACCATTTACACTAGCGGGAGAGAGACCCAGTACTTC. Its protein is CASTIYTSGRETQYF.

At least ten counts were recorded for this clonotype. The rearrangement joins TRBV12-3 or TRBV12-4 to TRBJ1-5; TRBD1 is a possible D gene (5 bases). This CDR3 has 14 residues. V lost 2 bases and J 6 bases, leaving 11 bases between the germline ends. The CDR3 sequence: CASSLLGDSQPQHF. As DNA, the CDR3 is TGTGCCAGCAGTTTACTGGGGGATAGTCAGCCCCAGCATTTT.

This clonotype appeared many times. DNA for the CDR3: TGTGCCACCAGGAGCTCGGGGGACTACGAGCAGTACTTC. Protein: CATRSSGDYEQYF. The chain uses TRBV24-1 and TRBJ2-7; D is possibly TRBD2 (6 bases). CDR1 KGHDR and CDR2 SFDVKD come from the germline V gene. Trimming removed 7 bases at V and 3 bases at J, with 12 bases between. The CDR3 is 13 residues long.

The V and J genes are TRBV4-1 and TRBJ1-4, with D tentatively TRBD1 (6 bases). This CDR3 is 14 amino acids long. Looked up from germline, CDR1 is MGHRA and CDR2 is YSYEKL. V dropped 4 bases and J dropped 8 bases, with 14 bases sitting between them. The CDR3 bases are TGCGCCAGCAGCCCCGGACAGATTTTGGAAAAACTGTTTTTT. It is translated as CASSPGQILEKLFF.

As regards this clonotype: A single base separates this from a much larger clone, so it may be a read error. In this CDR3 the conserved last residue, phenylalanine or tryptophan, is missing, so a read error is likely. This chain links TRBV28 with TRBJ1-1; no reliable D call. This CDR3 comprises 11 residues. Germline CDR1 reads MDHEN; CDR2 reads SYDVKM. Trimming left V 8 bases short and J 1 base short, with 5 bases between. CDR3 in amino acids: CASVENTEAFL. Written as DNA, the CDR3 is TGTGCCAGCGTAGAGAACACTGAAGCTTTCCTT.

This chain connects TRBV10-1 to TRBJ2-1; D is undetermined. Between the trimmed V and J ends, which lost 0 bases and 9 bases, there was a span of 6 bases. This CDR3 is built from 12 residues. CDR1 is WNHNN and CDR2 is SYGVQD in the germline V gene (reference sequence). This CDR3 is CASSESGSEQFF. The CDR3 region has the DNA TGCGCCAGCAGTGAGTCGGGAAGTGAGCAGTTCTTC.

This clonotype has a count of ten or more. The chain has TRBV12-5 and TRBJ2-5, with TRBD2 as a possible D gene (5 bases). This CDR3 is 17 amino acids long. Germline CDR1 is LGHNT and CDR2 is FRNRAP. V gave up 2 bases and J gave up 5 bases, with 21 bases separating them. CDR3 in DNA: TGTGCTAGTGGTTTGATAGTAGGTGACGAGAGGAGGGAGACCCAGTACTTC. Its protein is CASGLIVGDERRETQYF.

The chain joins TRBV18 to TRBJ2-1; D uncertain. Germline CDR1 reads KGHSH; CDR2 reads LQKENI. The V end lost 2 bases, the J end lost 0 bases, and 17 bases lay between the germline ends. CDR3 size: 18 residues. The CDR3: CASSPKGSVSGSYNEQFF. The CDR3 DNA sequence: TGTGCCAGCTCACCAAAGGGTTCGGTGTCCGGCTCCTACAATGAGCAGTTCTTC. Drawing the rest from reference TRBV18 and TRBJ2-1, the complete variable domain is NAGVMQNPRHLVRRRGQEARLRCSPMKGHSHVYWYRQLPEEGLKFMVYLQKENIIDESGMPKERFSAEFPKEGPSILRIQQVVRGDSAAYFCASSPKGSVSGSYNEQFFGPGTRLTVL.

Concerning this clonotype: This may be a read error: a much more frequent sequence differs by one nucleotide. This chain links TRBV20-1 with TRBJ2-3, with TRBD2 matching over 8 bases. The V gene's germline CDR1 is DFQATT and CDR2 SNEGSKA (reference sequence). V dropped 2 bases and J dropped 4; count of bases not matched to a gene: 5. CDR3 length: 14 amino acids. As DNA, the CDR3 is TGCAGTGCTAGACTCAGCGGGAGTTCAGATACGCAGTATTTT. Protein sequence: CSARLSGSSDTQYF.

J is TRBJ2-3 and V is TRBV2; D possibly uses TRBD1 or TRBD2 (7 bases each). Between the trimmed V and J ends, which lost 8 bases and 3 bases, there was a span of 21 bases. This CDR3 has 16 residues. Germline values: CDR1 SNHLY, CDR2 FYNNEI. The CDR3 loop reads CASRPAAGGGTDTQYF. The CDR3, as DNA: TGTGCCAGCCGTCCGGCCGCAGGGGGGGGAACAGATACGCAGTATTTT.

V gene TRBV28 combines with J gene TRBJ2-7, with D perhaps TRBD2 (5 bases). Trimming shortened V by 2 bases and J by 2 bases, and 7 bases separated the two germline ends. The germline gives CDR1 MDHEN, CDR2 SYDVKM. CDR3 size: 13 residues. As DNA, the CDR3 is TGTGCCAGCAGTTTAGAGCGGCCCTACGAGCAGTACTTC. This sequence encodes CASSLERPYEQYF. Complete variable domain (other parts from reference TRBV28 and TRBJ2-7): DVKVTQSSRYLVKRTGEKVFLECVQDMDHENMFWYRQDPGLGLRLIYFSYDVKMKEKGDIPEGYSVSREKKERFSLILESASTNQTSMYLCASSLERPYEQYFGPGTRLTVT.